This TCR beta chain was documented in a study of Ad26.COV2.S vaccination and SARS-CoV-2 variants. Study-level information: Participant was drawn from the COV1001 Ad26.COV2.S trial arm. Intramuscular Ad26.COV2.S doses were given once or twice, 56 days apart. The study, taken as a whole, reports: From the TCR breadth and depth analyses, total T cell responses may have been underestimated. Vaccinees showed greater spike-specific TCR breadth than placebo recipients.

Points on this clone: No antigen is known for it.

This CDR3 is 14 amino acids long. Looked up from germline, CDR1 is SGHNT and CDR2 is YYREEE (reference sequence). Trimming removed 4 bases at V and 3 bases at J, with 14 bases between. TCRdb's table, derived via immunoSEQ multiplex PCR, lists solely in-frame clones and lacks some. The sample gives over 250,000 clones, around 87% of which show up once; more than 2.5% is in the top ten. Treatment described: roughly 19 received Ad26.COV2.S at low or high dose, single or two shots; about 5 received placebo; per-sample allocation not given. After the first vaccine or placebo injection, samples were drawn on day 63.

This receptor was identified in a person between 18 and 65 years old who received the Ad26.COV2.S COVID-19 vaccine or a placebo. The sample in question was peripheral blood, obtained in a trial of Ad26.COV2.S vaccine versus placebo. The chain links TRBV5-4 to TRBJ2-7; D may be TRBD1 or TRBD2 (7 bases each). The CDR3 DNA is TGTGCCAGCAGCGGGGGAGGGGGCAGCTACGAGCAGTACTTC. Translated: CASSGGGGSYEQYF.